A single sample is the source of the 32 T cell receptor beta chains below, sequenced in a study of tumor-infiltrating lymphocytes in primary liver carcinoma. Co-extracted RNA and DNA came from roughly 20-30 mg of unsorted bulk tissue. A primer in the constant region served to generate TCR beta cDNA from 450 to 600 ng of total RNA. Libraries of TCR beta came from three nested multiplex PCR rounds with slightly modified ARM-PCR. Running 10 cycles apiece, the first two PCR rounds relied on TRBV1-TRBV30 forward primers together with a C-beta reverse primer. TCRdb redid the calling of the multiplex PCR reads with MiXCR, one entry per CDR3 protein. The table lists about 120,000 distinct CDR3 sequences, 55% to 70% of them singletons. The sequenced material came from tumor-adjacent normal liver tissue. These receptors all come from a woman in her fifties or sixties with primary liver carcinoma and hepatitis B virus infection.

Worth noting for this clonotype: The CDR3 end shows no conserved phenylalanine or tryptophan, and so a read error is likely. No DNA is shown, since the ends of the CDR3 on it are uncertain; the CDR3 is the one TCRdb lists. This chain links TRBV11-2 with TRBJ2-7; no DNA check was done on the table's D call, TRBD2. The CDR3 adds up to 11 amino acids, both ends counted. The germline CDR1 and CDR2 sequences are SGHAT and FQNNGV. CDR3 protein: CTGSSTSSLEY.

Comments on this clonotype: Mismatch with germline at one junction end may stem from a read error. The chain recombines TRBV28 with TRBJ1-6; no firm D call. This CDR3 region has 13 residues. Germline lookup yields CDR1 MDHEN and CDR2 SYDVKM. The chain's CDR3 is CTSSLEQDSPLHF. CDR3 coding DNA: TGTACCAGCAGTTTAGAGCAGGATTCACCCCTCCACTTT.

Concerning this clonotype: No conserved phenylalanine or tryptophan ends this CDR3, so it is likely a read error. No DNA is shown, since the ends of the CDR3 on it are uncertain; the CDR3 is the one TCRdb lists. The chain couples TRBV6-5 to TRBJ1-4; TRBD1 is the table's D call and was not checked against the DNA. Germline-derived CDR1 and CDR2 are MNHEY and SVGAGI. The CDR3 is 14 residues long, counting both termini. The CDR3 reads CASSWTATNEKLLS.

On this clonotype: A much larger clone is a single base away; this may be a read error. V and J are TRBV2 and TRBJ2-7; D may be TRBD1 (5 bases). This CDR3 region has 13 residues. Looked up from germline, CDR1 is SNHLY and CDR2 is FYNNEI. Trimming took off 7 bases at V and 3 bases at J, with 13 bases between the two ends. DNA for the CDR3: TGTGCCAGCAATGTCACAGGCTACTACGAGCAGTACTTC. This codes for CASNVTGYYEQYF.

The gene calls are TRBV28 and TRBJ2-7; no clear D. CDR3 length: 12 residues. Germline V gives CDR1 MDHEN, CDR2 SYDVKM. With 6 bases removed from V and 3 bases from J, the gap between germline ends came to 9 bases. As DNA, the CDR3 is TGTGCCAGCAGCTCCCTATACTACGAGCAGTACTTC. Residues: CASSSLYYEQYF.

Concerning this clonotype: The junction shows a germline mismatch at one end, possibly a read error. V usage is TRBV11-3 and J usage is TRBJ2-3, with D maybe TRBD1 (5 bases). The CDR3 sequence is 16 residues long. Germline CDR1 SGHNT, CDR2 YENEEA. CDR3 bases: TGTGCCGGCAGCCCCCGACAGTGGTCAAACACAGATACGCAGTATTTT. It specifies CAGSPRQWSNTDTQYF.

This clonotype appeared many times. This chain links TRBV7-9 with TRBJ2-1, with TRBD2 matching over 7 bases. The length of the CDR3 is 12 residues. Germline V gene data show CDR1 as SEHNR and CDR2 as FQNEAQ (reference sequence). J lost 6 bases, V lost 4 bases, and 0 bases had no gene match. CDR3 bases: TGTGCCAGCAGCTCTAGCGGCAATGAGCAGTTCTTC. Translation gives CASSSSGNEQFF.

This clonotype was detected ten times or more. The chain links TRBV5-4 to TRBJ2-1; 9 bases map to TRBD2. This CDR3 region has 17 residues. The germline V gene encodes CDR1 SGHNT and CDR2 YYREEE (reference sequence). J lost 1 base, V lost 0 bases, and 5 bases had no gene match. The DNA for the CDR3 is TGTGCCAGCAGCTTGGGACCGGGACTAGCTTCCTACAATGAGCAGTTCTTC. Protein sequence: CASSLGPGLASYNEQFF.

This clonotype was seen a few times. Being one base from a much bigger clone, this may be a read error. The rearrangement joins TRBV6-2 or TRBV6-3 to TRBJ2-7; 9 bases match TRBD1. Trimming at V came to 6 bases and at J to 6 bases, leaving 9 bases not matched to a gene. CDR3 length equals 14 residues. The V gene's germline CDR1 is MNHEY and CDR2 SVGEGT. The CDR3 protein is CASRYTVTGGEQYF. The CDR3 nucleotides are TGTGCCAGCAGGTACACCGTGACAGGGGGCGAGCAGTACTTC.

For this clonotype: It may be a read error: a sequence one base away is much more abundant. This chain connects TRBV5-1 to TRBJ1-1; D is unresolved. V lost 3 bases to trimming and J lost 0 bases, with 9 bases between them. CDR1 and CDR2 from the germline V gene are SGHRS and YFSETQ. The CDR3 loop spans 14 amino acids. CDR3 in amino acids: CASSSGDLNTEAFF. Here the CDR3 DNA reads TGCGCCAGCAGCTCCGGAGACTTGAACACTGAAGCTTTCTTT.

About this clonotype: Possible read error: a much larger clone is one base away. The chain employs TRBV28 and TRBJ2-7; D possibly corresponds to TRBD2 (6 bases). The CDR3 loop spans 13 amino acids. Germline lookup yields CDR1 MDHEN and CDR2 SYDVKM. The CDR3 DNA is TGTACCAGCGGTGGGGCGGGGAACTACGAGCAGTACTTC. It codes for CTSGGAGNYEQYF. Supplemented by reference TRBV28 and TRBJ2-7, the full variable domain reads DVKVTQSSRYLVKRTGEKVFLECVQDMDHENMFWYRQDPGLGLRLIYFSYDVKMKEKGDIPEGYSVSREKKERFSLILESASTNQTSMYLCTSGGAGNYEQYFGPGTRLTVT.

The rearrangement links TRBV12-3 or TRBV12-4 to TRBJ1-3; TRBD1 is a possible D gene (6 bases). The CDR3 sequence is 17 residues long. V gave up 6 bases and J gave up 7 bases, with 25 bases separating them. The CDR3 protein is CASSPPTGRPRCNTIYF. DNA of the CDR3: TGTGCCAGCAGCCCGCCCACAGGGAGACCTCGATGCAACACCATATATTTT.

Points on this clonotype: A read error may be the cause here, since a much bigger clone is one base away. The chain couples TRBV12-3 or TRBV12-4 to TRBJ1-1; weak D call: TRBD1 (5 bases). This CDR3 has 17 residues. V was pared by 0 bases and J by 2 bases, with 16 bases between. The CDR3 loop reads CASSLARGSGINTEAFF. CDR3 nucleotide sequence: TGTGCCAGCAGTTTAGCCCGGGGCAGTGGGATAAACACTGAAGCTTTCTTT.

On this clonotype: The junction shows a germline mismatch at one end, possibly a read error. The genes are TRBV6-5 and TRBJ2-5; a weak D match, TRBD2 (6 bases). Germline CDR1 reads MNHEY; CDR2 reads SVGAGI. CDR3 length equals 12 residues. The CDR3 bases are TGTGACAGCATAAGGGCGGGAAGTCCCCAGTACTTC. It encodes CDSIRAGSPQYF.

Details on this clonotype: The CDR3 ends on some other residue instead of the conserved phenylalanine or tryptophan, so this is likely a read error. The chain joins TRBV6-1 to TRBJ1-5; TRBD1 might be the D (5 bases). Per germline, CDR1 MNHNS and CDR2 SASEGT. The CDR3 length is 15 residues. The CDR3 loop reads CASREGRTSNQPQHL. In DNA, the CDR3 is TGTGCTAGCAGAGAGGGACGGACTAGCAATCAGCCCCAGCATCTT.

A word on this clonotype: The conserved closing phenylalanine or tryptophan is absent in this CDR3, likely reflecting a read error. The gene calls are TRBV6-2 or TRBV6-3 and TRBJ2-2; TRBD1 is a possible D gene (6 bases). CDR1 and CDR2 from the germline V gene are MNHEY and SVGEGT. CDR3 length equals 18 residues. For the CDR3, the DNA is TGTGCCAGCGGTTACTCGAGTTTTCGGACAGATAACACCGGGGAGCTGTTTCTT. It is translated as CASGYSSFRTDNTGELFL.

Regarding this clonotype: Given a much more abundant clone one base away, this may be a read error. The rearrangement links TRBV5-1 to TRBJ1-2, with 7 bases fitting TRBD1. CDR1 is SGHRS and CDR2 is YFSETQ in the germline V gene. This CDR3 spans 14 amino acids. Trimming at V came to 2 bases and at J to 8 bases, leaving 9 bases not matched to a gene. CDR3 nucleotides: TGCGCCAGCAGCTTTGTGACAGGGACCGGCGGCTACACCTTC. Its translation: CASSFVTGTGGYTF.

Regarding this clonotype: A junction end diverges from the germline sequence, so it may reflect a read error. The J gene is TRBJ1-4, the V gene TRBV12-3 or TRBV12-4; TRBD1 agrees at 9 bases. The CDR3 length is 14 residues. CDR3 sequence reads: CASRPTGGLEKLLF. The DNA for the CDR3 is TGTGCCAGCAGACCAACAGGGGGCCTTGAAAAACTGCTTTTT.

The chain recombines TRBV6-1 with TRBJ1-5; tentatively, D is TRBD1 (5 bases). The CDR3 totals 17 residues. The V and J ends lost 9 bases and 7 bases respectively, with 28 bases between them. Germline CDR1 reads MNHNS; CDR2 reads SASEGT. CDR3 in amino acids: CASNQGVGPASKQPQHF. The CDR3 DNA reads TGTGCCAGTAATCAGGGAGTCGGGCCCGCATCGAAACAGCCCCAGCATTTT.

The table lists this clonotype with many counts. The genes are TRBV5-1 and TRBJ2-2; 7 bases align to TRBD1. The CDR3 sequence is 16 residues long. Germline V gene data show CDR1 as SGHRS and CDR2 as YFSETQ. V shed 3 bases, J shed 4 bases, and the junction held 9 bases outside the gene matches. Here the CDR3 DNA reads TGCGCCAGCAGCTCAAGGGACAGCCGGGGCACCGGGGAGCTGTTTTTT. This codes for CASSSRDSRGTGELFF.

A word on this clonotype: The conserved phenylalanine or tryptophan is not found at the CDR3 terminus, so this likely reflects a read error. V gene TRBV28 combines with J gene TRBJ1-6, with D uncertain. The CDR3 consists of 15 residues. Per germline, CDR1 MDHEN and CDR2 SYDVKM. CDR3 amino acids: CACSLQQWINSLLHI. The CDR3 nucleotides are TGTGCCTGCAGTCTCCAACAGTGGATTAATTCACTCCTCCACATT.

This clonotype was recorded at least ten times. J is TRBJ1-1 and V is TRBV12-3 or TRBV12-4; D is undetermined. There are 17 residues in the CDR3. V dropped 0 bases and J dropped 4 bases, with 18 bases sitting between them. The CDR3 sequence: CASSLALGVGDATEAFF. CDR3 bases: TGTGCCAGCAGTTTAGCGCTTGGGGTGGGCGACGCCACTGAAGCTTTCTTT.

Concerning this clonotype: A much larger clonotype is one base distant, so this may be a read error. The conserved phenylalanine or tryptophan is not found at the CDR3 terminus, so this likely reflects a read error. The V call is TRBV7-9, the J call TRBJ2-3, with D maybe TRBD1 (6 bases). Germline CDR1 reads SEHNR; CDR2 reads FQNEAQ (reference sequence). Trimming left V 8 bases short and J 2 bases short, with 20 bases between. CDR3 length: 16 amino acids. CDR3 DNA sequence: TGTGCCAGCGGGCTGGAACAGGGCCTTCTCACAGATACGCAGTATATT. As protein: CASGLEQGLLTDTQYI.

In its sample, this clonotype was seen many times. The CDR3 DNA is TGCGCCAGCAGCTTGATGGGGGAAACTGAAGCTTTCTTT. Amino acid sequence: CASSLMGETEAFF. This chain links TRBV5-1 with TRBJ1-1; perhaps TRBD1 as D (5 bases). The V end lost 1 base, the J end lost 5 bases, and 9 bases lay between the germline ends. CDR1 and CDR2 (germline): SGHRS, YFSETQ. The CDR3 extends over 13 amino acids.

This clonotype was found many times. The chain uses TRBV28 and TRBJ1-3, with TRBD1 as a possible D gene (5 bases). Trimming removed 4 bases from V and 0 bases from J, with 7 bases in between. Germline V CDR1 and CDR2: MDHEN, SYDVKM. The CDR3 is 14 amino acids. This CDR3 reads CASSSTVSGNTIYF. The CDR3 bases are TGTGCCAGCAGTTCGACAGTCTCTGGAAACACCATATATTTT.

In the case of this clonotype: The conserved closing phenylalanine or tryptophan is absent in this CDR3, likely reflecting a read error. The DNA is left out, because the CDR3 cannot be placed on it with certainty; the CDR3 is given as TCRdb lists it. J is TRBJ2-1 and V is TRBV11-3; TRBD1 was called by the table and not checked on the DNA. The length of the CDR3 is 16 amino acids, counting both ends. CDR1 is SGHNT and CDR2 is YENEEA in the germline V gene. CDR3 in amino acids: CASSLQSSGGRYEQFI.

The chain employs TRBV6-5 and TRBJ1-1; D is ambiguous. Between the trimmed V and J ends, which lost 8 bases and 4 bases, there was a span of 14 bases. The CDR3 extends over 13 amino acids. Per the germline V gene, CDR1 is MNHEY and CDR2 is SVGAGI. The CDR3 reads CASGLNPFTEAFF. CDR3 nucleotides: TGTGCCAGCGGTTTGAACCCATTCACTGAAGCTTTCTTT.

Turning to this clonotype: The junction and the germline gene differ at one end; a read error may be behind it. J is TRBJ1-1 and V is TRBV6-2 or TRBV6-3; D is possibly TRBD1 (6 bases). Germline CDR1 is MNHEY and CDR2 is SVGEGT. CDR3 length: 14 amino acids. CDR3: CASSYRGETYEALF. As DNA, the CDR3 is TGTGCCAGCAGTTACAGGGGGGAGACTTATGAAGCTTTATTT.

This clonotype has a count of ten or more. The CDR3 coding sequence is TGCAGCGTAGGCCCAGACTCTGAAGCTTTCTTT. It is translated as CSVGPDSEAFF. V usage is TRBV29-1 and J usage is TRBJ1-1; unclear D gene. V lost 6 bases, J lost 6 bases, and 11 bases lay in between. This CDR3 is 11 amino acids long. Germline CDR1 SQVTM, CDR2 ANQGSEA.

This clonotype was counted ten times or more. CDR3 nucleotide sequence: TGCAGCGTCGCTGACAGGGCGGGGACCCAGCCCCAGCATTTT. Its translation is CSVADRAGTQPQHF. V gene TRBV29-1 combines with J gene TRBJ1-5, with TRBD1 matching over 7 bases. The CDR3 extends over 14 amino acids. From germline, CDR1 is SQVTM and CDR2 ANQGSEA. V lost 6 bases, J lost 7 bases, and 12 bases stayed unmatched.

The table lists this clonotype with many counts. The J gene is TRBJ1-5, the V gene TRBV12-3 or TRBV12-4; D is uncertain. V was clipped by 4 bases and J by 6 bases, with 13 bases between them. The CDR3 consists of 14 residues. DNA for the CDR3: TGTGCCAGCAGTTGGAGGCAGGCGGGTCAGCCCCAGCATTTT. This sequence encodes CASSWRQAGQPQHF.

This clonotype was counted ten times or more. The chain joins TRBV6-2 or TRBV6-3 to TRBJ1-5; 9 bases fit TRBD1. Germline CDR1 reads MNHEY; CDR2 reads SVGEGT. V dropped 6 bases and J dropped 7; count of bases not matched to a gene: 10. CDR3 length equals 15 residues. CDR3 nucleotides: TGTGCCAGCAGCTCGGGACAGGGCGGCCGCCAGCCCCAGCATTTT. Translation gives CASSSGQGGRQPQHF.